This T cell receptor beta chain was sequenced for a study of T cells in women clearing cervical HPV infection. Study-level background: Case blood drawn at lesion detection; control blood after infection cleared. Only a few women had HLA typing results available.

Libraries were prepared by immunoSEQ multiplex PCR; TCRdb keeps only in-frame clonotypes and omits some of them. Seen in this sample are some 31,000 clones; the ten most common clones hold roughly 1.5%. CDR1 and CDR2 from the germline V gene are LNHDA and SQIVND (reference sequence). Deletions cut 3 bases from V and 2 bases from J, with 20 bases between. This CDR3 comprises 17 residues. General study results and limits: CIN3+ cases had significantly higher TCR richness than controls; evenness did not differ.

As concerns this clone: Its antigen remains unknown. With the read ending 3 residues before the CDR3 end, the germline J gene is used to fill in that end.

This receptor was obtained from a woman aged 18 to 75 with a cervical HPV16 infection that either progressed to CIN3+ or cleared (not recorded which). The sample was blood buffy coat. V and J are TRBV19 and TRBJ2-7; weak D call: TRBD1 (6 bases). The CDR3 DNA, read in part, is TGTGCCAGTAGTATCGACTTTGACAGGATCGGCACCTACGAG. It translates to CASSIDFDRIGTYE. The entire CDR3 protein is CASSIDFDRIGTYEQYF.